This T cell receptor (beta chain) was profiled in a study of cytomegalovirus exposure and HLA in healthy donors. Study results and caveats: Under in vitro conditions, three CMV-associated chains were confirmed as specific for CMV antigens.

Primers: 60 Vbeta forward and 13 Jbeta reverse. TCRdb's table, derived via immunoSEQ multiplex PCR, lists solely in-frame clones and lacks some. The table includes approximately 170,000 clones, 60% to 80% detected once. About this clone: Its antigen remains unidentified.

Germline V CDR1 and CDR2: SGHNT, YYREEE (reference sequence). This CDR3 is built from 12 residues. V dropped 1 base and J dropped 4 bases, with 5 bases sitting between them. Sequences were obtained from PBMCs. The V call is TRBV5-4, the J call TRBJ1-2; D remains unclear. The TCR sequence derives from a male donor in good health and CMV-seronegative. CDR3 in DNA: TGTGCCAGCAGCTTGACGGGCTATGGCTACACCTTC. Its translation is CASSLTGYGYTF.